One T cell receptor (beta chain) is described in this entry. What it binds is not known. This entry comes from a study of T cell repertoires and HLA-DP antigens. Study overall: Versus self, one alloantigen differed at one groove amino acid, the other at roughly ten.

The PCR primers covered 54 TRBV and 13 TRBJ segments. Libraries were prepared by immunoSEQ multiplex PCR; TCRdb keeps only in-frame clonotypes and omits some of them. This sample has some 110,000 clones, with around 93% found just once. V dropped 0 bases and J dropped 0 bases, with 11 bases sitting between them. The CDR3 has 16 residues. CDR1 SGHTA and CDR2 FQGNSA come from the germline V gene. The study, taken as a whole, reports: Against both alloantigens, CD137+ clonality was similar, roughly 0.39.

This sequence originates from a woman aged 18-30 years in good health and CMV-seronegative. J is TRBJ1-2 and V is TRBV7-2; D possibly corresponds to TRBD1 (5 bases). Sequences were obtained from CD4+ T cells from PBMCs. The CDR3 nucleotides are TGTGCCAGCAGCTTAGCGAGGGGCAGGACTAACTATGGCTACACCTTC. This translates into CASSLARGRTNYGYTF.